This T cell receptor beta chain came from a study of technical replicates of blood from several donors. Sequenced by immunoSEQ multiplex PCR; TCRdb stores in-frame clones only, minus some. The table shows tens of thousands of clones, with around 93% occurring only once. V lost 10 bases and J lost 1, with 13 bases in between. Germline loops: CDR1 LNHDA, CDR2 SQIVND (reference sequence). This CDR3 region has 13 residues. Sequences were obtained from T cells isolated from PBMCs. This TCR was recovered from a human donor in good health. The V gene is TRBV19, the J gene TRBJ1-1; D might be TRBD1 (6 bases). The CDR3 is CATSQGKNTEAFF. The CDR3 DNA sequence: TGTGCCACCTCCCAGGGGAAGAACACTGAAGCTTTCTTT.